The sequence of this T cell receptor (beta chain) was determined in a study of human T cells and chemical hapten exposure. About the research overall: The sensitizer, 2% DPC, was used on approximately 2 cm by approximately 2 cm of upper inner arm skin. Minor pooled library volume differences mainly drove per-sample TCR yield variation. Study-level points and caveats: Counts of expanded TCRs at PT1 were positively correlated with patch test score.

From the RACE reads, TCRdb called clonotypes with MiXCR, one entry per CDR3 protein. Altogether a few hundred thousand distinct CDR3 sequences are present, around 6% being singletons, with the ten largest covering about 5.6%. This clonotype was observed a few times. What it binds is unknown. Time point described: patch test 2, 6 weeks after DPC sensitization. Treatment specified: therapeutic diphenylcyclopropenone sensitization with weekly scalp DPC. V lost 1 base and J lost 7, with 13 bases in between. Germline lookup yields CDR1 LGHNA and CDR2 YNFKEQ. The CDR3 is 14 residues long. This specimen was whole blood, taken in connection with sensitization to the hapten diphenylcyclopropenone (DPC). This chain connects TRBV4-2 to TRBJ1-2; maybe TRBD1 (5 bases). This sequence originates from a woman between 18 and 29 years old with alopecia areata. Some clones in this sample may be carry-over from other donors' samples. DNA of the CDR3: TGTGCCAGCAGCCAAGTTGGAGGGGACGGTGGCTACACCTTC. Protein sequence: CASSQVGGDGGYTF.